The clone carrying this TCR beta chain came up once. The antigen remains unidentified. Participating donors were healthy, HIV-negative adults free of recent acute infections or vaccinations. Donors, without exception, were Caucasian adults residing in Nashville, Tennessee. This specimen belongs to a study of shared clonotypes between healthy human individuals. Overall study findings and caveats: About 5% of naive CD4 clonotypes were shared across a handful of donors.

CDR3 length: 11 amino acids. CDR1 SGHAT and CDR2 FQNNGV come from the germline V gene. Trimming shortened V by 0 bases and J by 6 bases, and 3 bases separated the two germline ends. Profiling relied on immunoSEQ multiplex PCR, and the TCRdb table lists in-frame clones only, not all of them. Among 2 million to 2.5 million clones, over 90% were seen once, and the ten largest hold 0.39%. Material: naive CD4+ T cells from PBMCs. Subset: CD45RA+ positively selected. V usage is TRBV11-2 and J usage is TRBJ2-7; D is unresolved. This receptor was taken from a man aged 18 to 30 in good health. Some clones in this sample may be carry-over from other donors' samples. The CDR3 sequence is CASSLEAEQYF. CDR3 sequence (DNA): TGTGCCAGCAGCTTAGAGGCCGAGCAGTACTTC.